This T cell receptor beta chain derives from a study of molecular identifiers for immune sequencing clone quantification. Whole-study findings and limits: Jurkat TCR RNA spiked in from one cell could reportedly be detected among approximately 1 million naive cells. It was shown that clones above 20 RNA copies held over 97% of effector molecules, but under 1% in naive cells.

In regard to this clonotype: Its antigen is not known.

When naive CD8 T cells were sorted, they were gated as CD8+CD4-CCR7+CD45RA+. Germline V gives CDR1 SGHTA, CDR2 FQGTGA. This CDR3 has 18 residues. V shed 5 bases, J shed 7 bases, and the junction held 16 bases outside the gene matches. TCRdb reprocessed the PCR reads with MiXCR, giving one entry per CDR3 protein. The table has over 85,000 distinct CDR3 sequences, about 21% seen once. This receptor was obtained from a human donor in good health. Some libraries in this study had Jurkat cell RNA spiked in. Sample: naive CD8+ T cells from blood, with Jurkat cell RNA spiked in. The subset: FACS-sorted CD8+CD4-CCR7+CD45RA+ naive T cells. This chain joins TRBV7-3 and TRBJ2-1, with 11 nucleotides matching TRBD2. CDR3 in DNA: TGTGCCAGCAGCATAAAGATCCTAGCGGGAGGAGGCGGGAATGAGCAGTTCTTC. This gives the protein CASSIKILAGGGGNEQFF.